This entry lists 2 T cell receptor beta chains sequenced from one sample in a study of blood T cell repertoires in COVID-19. Clones were sequenced by immunoSEQ multiplex PCR, and TCRdb holds only the in-frame ones, with some missing. The repertoire consists of around 190,000 clones, with around 90% occurring once and the leading ten covering approximately 4.5%. The sample was peripheral blood. All receptors derive from a human donor in a cohort sampled during active COVID-19.

The rearrangement joins TRBV11-3 to TRBJ1-1, with D tentatively TRBD1 (5 bases). Trimming shortened V by 4 bases and J by 6 bases, and 12 bases separated the two germline ends. The CDR3 is 13 amino acids. Germline CDR1 is SGHNT and CDR2 is YENEEA. The CDR3 here is CASSSNTGSEAFF. CDR3 bases: TGTGCCAGCAGCTCCAATACAGGTTCTGAAGCTTTCTTT.

This chain links TRBV9 with TRBJ1-1; perhaps TRBD1 as D (6 bases). Trimming shortened V by 3 bases and J by 0 bases, and 9 bases separated the two germline ends. The CDR3 is 14 amino acids. The germline CDR1 and CDR2 sequences are SGDLS and YYNGEE. CDR3 in amino acids: CASSAQGLNTEAFF. CDR3 DNA sequence: TGTGCCAGCAGCGCACAGGGTTTGAACACTGAAGCTTTCTTT.